A single sample gave rise to the 2 T cell receptor beta chains below, sequenced in a study of CD8 T cells in Susac syndrome. It was with random hexamers that about 0.45 to 1 ug RNA was reverse transcribed. TCRdb called the immunoSEQ multiplex PCR reads again in MiXCR, with one record for every CDR3 protein. The sample has under 300,000 distinct CDR3 sequences; 90% to 96% are singletons. Sequencing was done on a sample of CD4+ T cells from PBMCs. The source is a human donor with Susac syndrome.

The rearrangement joins TRBV11-2 to TRBJ2-7; D remains ambiguous. In germline, CDR1 is SGHAT, CDR2 FQNNGV. V shed 0 bases and J shed 6 bases, with 15 bases lying between them. The CDR3 covers 15 residues. The CDR3 sequence: CASSLDLERSLEQYF. The CDR3 nucleotides read TGTGCCAGCAGCTTAGACCTGGAACGGAGTCTCGAGCAGTACTTC.

The V call is TRBV4-1, the J call TRBJ2-1, with 12 bases lining up with TRBD1. V lost 1 base to trimming and J lost 6 bases; unmatched junction nucleotides: 7. The CDR3 extends over 17 amino acids. Germline assignment: CDR1 MGHRA and CDR2 YSYEKL. The CDR3 DNA follows: TGCGCCAGCAGCCAAGTTGCACCGGGACAGGGGGCCAATGAGCAGTTCTTC. Translating it yields CASSQVAPGQGANEQFF.